The 25 T cell receptor beta chains listed next were all sequenced from one sample in a study of T cell repertoires in cytomegalovirus infection. MiXCR was run by TCRdb on the reads, yielding one entry per CDR3 protein. The profile shows approximately 910,000 distinct CDR3 sequences, around 32% of them singletons. These TCRs' antigens remain unknown. The material sequenced was cultured CD8+ T cells from PBMCs, taken from culture after CMV antigen stimulation. These receptors were taken from a human donor in good health (CMV status not recorded). Some clones in this sample may be carry-over from other donors' samples.

Comments on this clonotype: The junction shows a germline mismatch at one end, possibly a read error. V usage is TRBV5-1 and J usage is TRBJ1-1; D perhaps matches TRBD1 (6 bases). The CDR3 contains 15 residues. Germline values: CDR1 SGHRS, CDR2 YFSETQ. The DNA of the CDR3 is TGCGCCAGCAGCTTGAACCCGGGACAAAACACTAAAGCTTTCTTT. As protein: CASSLNPGQNTKAFF. Using reference TRBV5-1 and TRBJ1-1 for the parts outside the CDR3, the full variable domain is KAGVTQTPRYLIKTRGQQVTLSCSPISGHRSVSWYQQTPGQGLQFLFEYFSETQRNKGNFPGRFSGRQFSNSRSEMNVSTLELGDSALYLCASSLNPGQNTKAFFGQGTRLTVV.

CDR3 DNA sequence: TGCAGTGCTAGAGACACCCAAGAAGGAAGGTCAGCTAACTATGGCTACACCTTC. Encoded protein: CSARDTQEGRSANYGYTF. The chain couples TRBV20-1 to TRBJ1-2; D unclear. Trimming shortened V by 0 bases and J by 0 bases, and 20 bases separated the two germline ends. This CDR3 is built from 18 residues. Per germline, CDR1 DFQATT and CDR2 SNEGSKA (reference sequence).

This clonotype was counted between two and nine times. V and J are TRBV7-9 and TRBJ1-5; D call uncertain. V dropped 0 bases and J dropped 3 bases, with 9 bases sitting between them. Germline V gene data show CDR1 as SEHNR and CDR2 as FQNEAQ (reference sequence). There are 15 residues in the CDR3. The CDR3 here is CASSLASQDNQPQHF. CDR3 DNA sequence: TGTGCCAGCAGCTTAGCTTCCCAGGACAATCAGCCCCAGCATTTT.

This clonotype has ten or more counts. The J gene is TRBJ1-1, the V gene TRBV7-2; D remains unclear. With 0 bases removed from V and 0 bases from J, the gap between germline ends came to 17 bases. The CDR3 is 18 residues long. Germline V CDR1 and CDR2: SGHTA, FQGNSA. The CDR3 bases are TGTGCCAGCAGCTTAGCGTTGGGAGGTCAACGCATGAACACTGAAGCTTTCTTT. Amino acids: CASSLALGGQRMNTEAFF.

This clonotype has only a few counts. V and J are TRBV10-3 and TRBJ2-1; D is ambiguous. V dropped 3 bases and J dropped 0 bases, with 6 bases sitting between them. Germline V gives CDR1 ENHRY, CDR2 SYGVKD. The CDR3 spans 14 residues. The CDR3 nucleotides read TGTGCCATCAGTGAAGTAAGCTCCTACAATGAGCAGTTCTTC. Its translation: CAISEVSSYNEQFF.

The rearrangement joins TRBV7-9 to TRBJ2-5, with D perhaps assigned TRBD1 or TRBD2 (6 bases each). The CDR3 sequence is 18 residues long. Between the trimmed V and J ends, which lost 5 bases and 1 base, there was a span of 23 bases. Per the germline V gene, CDR1 is SEHNR and CDR2 is FQNEAQ (reference sequence). The CDR3 loop reads CASSRGTLVKTFQETQYF. The CDR3 nucleotides read TGTGCCAGCAGCCGGGGGACATTGGTCAAGACTTTCCAAGAGACCCAGTACTTC.

The V call is TRBV3-1, the J call TRBJ2-1; tentatively, D is TRBD2 (6 bases). V was pared by 3 bases and J by 2 bases, with 14 bases between. CDR1 LGHDT and CDR2 YNNKEL come from the germline V gene (reference sequence). CDR3 length equals 16 residues. The CDR3 bases are TGTGCCAGCAGCCAGGTAGTGGGGGGTACCTACAATGAGCAGTTCTTC. This sequence encodes CASSQVVGGTYNEQFF.

This clonotype was detected only a few times. J is TRBJ2-7 and V is TRBV6-2 or TRBV6-3; unclear D gene. Germline V lookup: CDR1 MNHEY, CDR2 SVGEGT. V was clipped by 3 bases and J by 1 base, with 7 bases between them. The CDR3 length is 13 residues. The CDR3 reads CASSYSNSYEQYV. The CDR3 DNA is TGTGCCAGCAGTTATTCCAATTCCTACGAGCAGTACGTC.

The chain couples TRBV7-9 to TRBJ2-5; the match to TRBD1 covers 7 bases. V lost 5 bases to trimming and J lost 2 bases; unmatched junction nucleotides: 5. CDR3 size: 14 residues. From germline, CDR1 is SEHNR and CDR2 FQNEAQ (reference sequence). Written as DNA, the CDR3 is TGTGCCAGCAGCCTCCAGGGACAGCAAGAGACCCAGTACTTC. It specifies CASSLQGQQETQYF.

Ten or more counts support this clonotype. The chain has TRBV7-2 and TRBJ2-1; 7 bases are a match to TRBD2. Germline V gene data show CDR1 as SGHTA and CDR2 as FQGNSA. This CDR3 is built from 15 residues. V dropped 1 base and J dropped 4; count of bases not matched to a gene: 4. CDR3 in DNA: TGTGCCAGCAGCTTAGAGTCGGGACTATACAATGAGCAGTTCTTC. It encodes CASSLESGLYNEQFF.

Ten or more counts support this clonotype. The genes are TRBV12-3 or TRBV12-4 and TRBJ2-1; 8 bases are shared with TRBD1. The J segment lost 2 bases and the V segment lost 4 bases, leaving 1 base of the junction unmatched. CDR3 size: 14 residues. CDR3 loop: CASSWTGPYNEQFF. DNA of the CDR3: TGTGCCAGCAGTTGGACAGGGCCCTACAATGAGCAGTTCTTC.

J is TRBJ1-1 and V is TRBV10-3; no reliable D call. With 6 bases removed from V and 5 bases from J, the gap between germline ends came to 10 bases. Germline V gives CDR1 ENHRY, CDR2 SYGVKD. The CDR3 has 12 residues. For the CDR3, the DNA is TGTGCCATCAGGTCCCCTGGAACTGAAGCTTTCTTT. Residues: CAIRSPGTEAFF.

This clonotype occurred a few times. V usage is TRBV27 and J usage is TRBJ1-1; no reliable D call. Germline-derived CDR1 and CDR2 are MNHEY and SMNVEV (reference sequence). Trimming removed 7 bases from V and 3 bases from J, with 21 bases in between. CDR3 size: 16 residues. As DNA, the CDR3 is TGTGCCAGCAACCACCAGGTCCAGTCTCCGCACACTGAAGCTTTCTTT. It specifies CASNHQVQSPHTEAFF.

V is TRBV20-1 and J is TRBJ2-7, with TRBD2 as a possible D gene (5 bases). Trimming took 6 bases from V and 1 from J, leaving 16 bases between them. The CDR3 covers 14 residues. Germline CDR1 DFQATT, CDR2 SNEGSKA (reference sequence). Here the CDR3 reads CSAHPRRASYEQYF. The DNA of the CDR3 is TGCAGTGCCCACCCTCGGCGGGCGTCCTACGAGCAGTACTTC.

This clonotype came up a few times. This chain connects TRBV7-9 to TRBJ1-1; D is uncertain. Looked up from germline, CDR1 is SEHNR and CDR2 is FQNEAQ (reference sequence). Trimming took off 5 bases at V and 5 bases at J, with 12 bases between the two ends. The CDR3 length is 13 residues. The CDR3 nucleotides read TGTGCCAGCAGCCCGGAGGCGAGTACTGAAGCTTTCTTT. It yields the protein CASSPEASTEAFF.

This clonotype was detected a few times. V usage is TRBV6-5 and J usage is TRBJ2-1; no reliable D call. Trimming took 2 bases from V and 3 from J, leaving 8 bases between them. The CDR3 has 14 amino acids. CDR1 and CDR2 from the germline V gene are MNHEY and SVGAGI. CDR3 nucleotides: TGTGCCAGCAGTTACAACAAGAACTACAATGAGCAGTTCTTC. This sequence encodes CASSYNKNYNEQFF.

The CDR3 loop reads CASRSGTVYNEQFF. CDR3 DNA sequence: TGTGCCAGCAGATCCGGGACAGTCTACAATGAGCAGTTCTTC. The rearrangement uses TRBV12-3 or TRBV12-4 and TRBJ2-1, with 7 positions matching TRBD1. V dropped 6 bases and J dropped 3; count of bases not matched to a gene: 5. The CDR3 contains 14 residues.

There are many counts of this clonotype. CDR3 nucleotide sequence: TGTGCCAGCAGCTCTCTACAGGGAGGCACTGAAGCTTTCTTT. It translates to CASSSLQGGTEAFF. The chain carries TRBV7-8 and TRBJ1-1; possible D gene TRBD1, 6 bases. This CDR3 region has 14 residues. Germline-derived CDR1 and CDR2 are SGHVS and FQNEAQ. V dropped 4 bases and J dropped 4 bases, with 13 bases sitting between them.

The chain combines TRBV19 with TRBJ1-6, with D hard to call. V was shortened by 5 bases and J by 12 bases, with 11 bases between the two germline ends. Germline values: CDR1 LNHDA, CDR2 SQIVND (reference sequence). The CDR3 covers 12 residues. DNA for the CDR3: TGTGCCAGTAGTCTCGGAGGGATACCCCTCCACTTT. This translates into CASSLGGIPLHF. Looking up the rest from reference TRBV19 and TRBJ1-6 gives the full variable domain: DGGITQSPKYLFRKEGQNVTLSCEQNLNHDAMYWYRQDPGQGLRLIYYSQIVNDFQKGDIAEGYSVSREKKESFPLTVTSAQKNPTAFYLCASSLGGIPLHFGNGTRLTVT.

This clonotype was seen a few times. V and J are TRBV7-8 and TRBJ2-7, with a tentative D call TRBD1 (5 bases). Trimming shortened V by 5 bases and J by 5 bases, and 22 bases separated the two germline ends. The CDR3 spans 16 residues. Germline values: CDR1 SGHVS, CDR2 FQNEAQ. The CDR3 loop is CASSRDVWQGIHEQYF. The CDR3 nucleotides are TGTGCCAGCAGCAGAGACGTCTGGCAGGGCATCCACGAGCAGTACTTC.

This clonotype has just a few counts. The chain uses TRBV7-3 and TRBJ2-1, with 9 positions matching TRBD2. This CDR3 region has 12 residues. Losses at the gene ends were 5 bases for V and 10 bases for J; bases not matched to a gene: 3. The germline gives CDR1 SGHTA, CDR2 FQGTGA. CDR3 in amino acids: CASSHGTSEQFF. The DNA for the CDR3 is TGTGCCAGCAGCCATGGGACTAGCGAGCAGTTCTTC.

The V and J genes are TRBV12-3 or TRBV12-4 and TRBJ2-5; 7 bases agree with TRBD2. The CDR3 runs to 15 residues. V trimming: 3 bases; J trimming: 2 bases; junction bases outside the gene matches: 6. The CDR3 nucleotides read TGTGCCAGCAGTTTGGATAGGGACTATCAAGAGACCCAGTACTTC. Amino acid sequence: CASSLDRDYQETQYF.

The chain is built from TRBV2 and TRBJ2-7; a possible D gene is TRBD2 (5 bases). The CDR3 has 12 amino acids. Trimming took off 8 bases at V and 6 bases at J, with 14 bases between the two ends. Germline assignment: CDR1 SNHLY and CDR2 FYNNEI. The CDR3: CASVGVKGEQYF. The CDR3 DNA follows: TGTGCCAGCGTCGGGGTTAAGGGCGAGCAGTACTTC.

The sample holds a few counts of this clonotype. The rearrangement uses TRBV18 and TRBJ2-7; either TRBD1 or TRBD2 may fit D (5 bases each). Trimming stripped 1 base from V and 6 bases from J, with 16 bases between. This CDR3 is built from 15 residues. Looked up from germline, CDR1 is KGHSH and CDR2 is LQKENI. In nucleotides, the CDR3 is TGTGCCAGCTCACCACGGGCCGGGGACCCGGGCGAGCAGTACGTC. Translation: CASSPRAGDPGEQYV.

This clonotype has just a few counts. This chain uses TRBV6-1 with TRBJ2-3; 10 bases match TRBD1. Germline V gives CDR1 MNHNS, CDR2 SASEGT. This CDR3 has 13 residues. The J segment lost 4 bases and the V segment lost 8 bases, leaving 3 bases of the junction unmatched. The CDR3 nucleotides read TGTGCCAGCGGAGGACAGGGGGCAGATACGCAGTATTTT. The encoded protein is CASGGQGADTQYF.